What follows describes a single T cell receptor beta chain. Its antigen is not known. Original processing notes: Matching published virus-specific TCRB sequences was rare for patient CD8+ clones that were larger than 1%. Using immunoSEQ multiplex PCR, the repertoire was profiled, and TCRdb retains in-frame clones only, with some absent. Clonal size and the V and J genes are those of that table, whereas D and trimming came from the DNA. Among around 16,000 clones listed, approximately 84% were seen once. The data were obtained in a study of somatic mutations in cytotoxic T cells in rheumatoid arthritis. General study results and limits: The targets (antigens) of the expanded CD8+ clones were not known.

The CDR3 runs 15 residues. From germline, CDR1 is MNHEY and CDR2 SMNVEV (reference sequence). Trimming pared 2 bases from V and 5 bases from J, leaving 16 bases between. The TCR sequence derives from an adult with rheumatoid arthritis. Sequencing input: CD8+ T cells sorted from blood. The rearrangement joins TRBV27 to TRBJ2-7, with D perhaps TRBD1 (5 bases). In DNA, the CDR3 is TGTGCCAGCAGTTTAAGGGTCCGCAGGGATCACGAGCAGTACTTC. Translating it yields CASSLRVRRDHEQYF.